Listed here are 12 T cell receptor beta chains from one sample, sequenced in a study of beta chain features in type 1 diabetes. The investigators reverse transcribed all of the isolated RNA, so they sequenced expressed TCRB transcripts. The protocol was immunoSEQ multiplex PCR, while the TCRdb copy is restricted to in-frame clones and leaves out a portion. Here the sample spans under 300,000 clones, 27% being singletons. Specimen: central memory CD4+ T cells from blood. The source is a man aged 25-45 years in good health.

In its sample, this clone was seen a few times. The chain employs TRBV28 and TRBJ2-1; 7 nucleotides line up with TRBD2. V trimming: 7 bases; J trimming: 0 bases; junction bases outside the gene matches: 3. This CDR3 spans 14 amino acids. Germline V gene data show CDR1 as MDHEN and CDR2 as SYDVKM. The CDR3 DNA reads TGTGCCAGCAAGTCGGGGGGCTCCTACAATGAGCAGTTCTTC. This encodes CASKSGGSYNEQFF. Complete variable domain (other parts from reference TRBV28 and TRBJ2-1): DVKVTQSSRYLVKRTGEKVFLECVQDMDHENMFWYRQDPGLGLRLIYFSYDVKMKEKGDIPEGYSVSREKKERFSLILESASTNQTSMYLCASKSGGSYNEQFFGPGTRLTVL.

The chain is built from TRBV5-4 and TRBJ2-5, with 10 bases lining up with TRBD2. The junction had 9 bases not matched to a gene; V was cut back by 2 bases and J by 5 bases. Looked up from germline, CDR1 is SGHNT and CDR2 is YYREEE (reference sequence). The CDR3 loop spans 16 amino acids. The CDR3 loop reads CASSFGLAGEGETQYF. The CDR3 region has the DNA TGTGCCAGCAGCTTTGGCCTAGCGGGAGAGGGTGAGACCCAGTACTTC. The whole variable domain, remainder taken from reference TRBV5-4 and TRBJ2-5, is ETGVTQSPTHLIKTRGQQVTLRCSSQSGHNTVSWYQQALGQGPQFIFQYYREEENGRGNFPPRFSGLQFPNYSSELNVNALELDDSALYLCASSFGLAGEGETQYFGPGTRLLVL.

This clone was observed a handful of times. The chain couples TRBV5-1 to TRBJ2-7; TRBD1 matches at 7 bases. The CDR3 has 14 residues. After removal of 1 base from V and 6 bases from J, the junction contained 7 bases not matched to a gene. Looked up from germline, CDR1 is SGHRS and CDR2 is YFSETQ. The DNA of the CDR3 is TGCGCCAGCAGCTTGCTTCCAGGGGGAGTCGAGCAGTACTTC. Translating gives CASSLLPGGVEQYF.

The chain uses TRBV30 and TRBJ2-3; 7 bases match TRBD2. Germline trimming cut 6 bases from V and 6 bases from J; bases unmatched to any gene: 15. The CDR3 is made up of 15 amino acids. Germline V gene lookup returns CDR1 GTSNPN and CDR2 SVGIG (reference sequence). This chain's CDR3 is CACNILAGGWDTQYF. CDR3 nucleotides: TGTGCCTGCAACATTTTAGCGGGCGGCTGGGATACGCAGTATTTT.

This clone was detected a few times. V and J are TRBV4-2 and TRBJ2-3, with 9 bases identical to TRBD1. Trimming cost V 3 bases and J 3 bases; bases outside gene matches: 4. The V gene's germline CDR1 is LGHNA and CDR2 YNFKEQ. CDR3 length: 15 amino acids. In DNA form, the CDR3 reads TGTGCCAGCAGCCAGGGAGGACAGGGGACAGATACGCAGTATTTT. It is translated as CASSQGGQGTDTQYF.

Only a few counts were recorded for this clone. CDR3 nucleotide sequence: TGCAGCGTGCAGACACCGTTCTCTGGAAACACCATATATTTT. This gives the protein CSVQTPFSGNTIYF. J is TRBJ1-3 and V is TRBV29-1; no reliable D call. Trimming removed 6 bases from V and 0 bases from J, with 12 bases in between. The CDR3 totals 14 residues. Germline V lookup: CDR1 SQVTM, CDR2 ANQGSEA.

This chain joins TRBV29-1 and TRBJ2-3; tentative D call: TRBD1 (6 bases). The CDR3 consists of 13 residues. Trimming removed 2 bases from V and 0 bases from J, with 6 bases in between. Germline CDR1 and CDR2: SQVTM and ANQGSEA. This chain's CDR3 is CSVETGSTDTQYF. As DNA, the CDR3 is TGCAGCGTTGAAACAGGGAGCACAGATACGCAGTATTTT.

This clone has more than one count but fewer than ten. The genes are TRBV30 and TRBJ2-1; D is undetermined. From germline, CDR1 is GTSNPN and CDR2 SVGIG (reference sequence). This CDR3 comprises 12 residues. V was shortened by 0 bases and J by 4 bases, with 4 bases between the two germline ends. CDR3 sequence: CAWSVIYNEQFF. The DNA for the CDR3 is TGTGCCTGGAGTGTAATATACAATGAGCAGTTCTTC.

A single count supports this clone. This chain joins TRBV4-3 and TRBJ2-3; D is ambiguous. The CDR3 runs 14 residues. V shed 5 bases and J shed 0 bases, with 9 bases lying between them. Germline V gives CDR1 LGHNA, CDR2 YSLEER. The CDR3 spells CASSLQTSTDTQYF. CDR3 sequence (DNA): TGCGCCAGCAGCTTACAGACCAGCACAGATACGCAGTATTTT.

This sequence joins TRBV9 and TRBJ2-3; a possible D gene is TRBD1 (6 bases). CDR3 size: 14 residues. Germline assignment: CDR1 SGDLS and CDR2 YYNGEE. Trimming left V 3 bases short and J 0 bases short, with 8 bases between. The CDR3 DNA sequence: TGTGCCAGCAGCGCCAGGGGAAGCACAGATACGCAGTATTTT. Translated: CASSARGSTDTQYF. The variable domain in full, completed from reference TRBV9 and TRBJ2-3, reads DSGVTQTPKHLITATGQRVTLRCSPRSGDLSVYWYQQSLDQGLQFLIQYYNGEERAKGNILERFSAQQFPDLHSELNLSSLELGDSALYFCASSARGSTDTQYFGPGTRLTVL.

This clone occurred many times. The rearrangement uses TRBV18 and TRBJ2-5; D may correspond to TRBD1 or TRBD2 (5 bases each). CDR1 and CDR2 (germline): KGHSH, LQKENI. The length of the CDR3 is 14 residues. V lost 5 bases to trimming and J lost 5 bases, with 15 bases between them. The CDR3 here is CASSGTGNAETQYF. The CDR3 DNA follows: TGTGCCAGCTCAGGGACGGGGAACGCGGAGACCCAGTACTTC. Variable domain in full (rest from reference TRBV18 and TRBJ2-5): NAGVMQNPRHLVRRRGQEARLRCSPMKGHSHVYWYRQLPEEGLKFMVYLQKENIIDESGMPKERFSAEFPKEGPSILRIQQVVRGDSAAYFCASSGTGNAETQYFGPGTRLLVL.

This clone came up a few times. In DNA, the CDR3 is TGTGCCGCGACAGGTACGGTCATCGATGAGCAGTTCTTC. It codes for CAATGTVIDEQFF. The chain couples TRBV5-4 to TRBJ2-1; weak D call: TRBD1 (6 bases). CDR1 and CDR2 (germline): SGHNT, YYREEE (reference sequence). This CDR3 region has 13 residues. The V end was cut by 10 bases, the J end by 8 bases, with 19 bases between. Variable domain in full (rest from reference TRBV5-4 and TRBJ2-1): ETGVTQSPTHLIKTRGQQVTLRCSSQSGHNTVSWYQQALGQGPQFIFQYYREEENGRGNFPPRFSGLQFPNYSSELNVNALELDDSALYLCAATGTVIDEQFFGPGTRLTVL.